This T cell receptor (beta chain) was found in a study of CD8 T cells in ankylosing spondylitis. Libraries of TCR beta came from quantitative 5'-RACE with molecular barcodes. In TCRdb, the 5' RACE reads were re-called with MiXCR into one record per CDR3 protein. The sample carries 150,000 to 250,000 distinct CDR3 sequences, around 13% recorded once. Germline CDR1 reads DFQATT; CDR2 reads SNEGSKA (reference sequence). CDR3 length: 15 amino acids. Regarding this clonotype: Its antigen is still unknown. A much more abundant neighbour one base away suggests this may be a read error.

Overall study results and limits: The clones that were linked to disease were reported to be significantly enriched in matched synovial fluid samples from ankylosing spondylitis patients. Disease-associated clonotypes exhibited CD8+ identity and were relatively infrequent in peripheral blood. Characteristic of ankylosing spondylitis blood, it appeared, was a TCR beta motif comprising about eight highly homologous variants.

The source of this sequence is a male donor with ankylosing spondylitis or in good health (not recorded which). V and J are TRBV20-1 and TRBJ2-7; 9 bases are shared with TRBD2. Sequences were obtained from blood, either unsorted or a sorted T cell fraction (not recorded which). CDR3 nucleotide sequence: TGCTGTGCTAGAGAGGGCGGGGGGGCCGACTACGAGCAGTACTTC. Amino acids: CCAREGGGADYEQYF.